This TCR beta chain was sequenced in a study of blood T cell repertoires in COVID-19. Sequencing was performed with immunoSEQ multiplex PCR; in TCRdb, only in-frame clones are kept and a portion is missing. Among about 180,000 clones, about 83% were seen once, and the ten largest hold less than 2%. This CDR3 is 15 amino acids long. Trimming removed 3 bases at V and 7 bases at J, with 19 bases between. Looked up from germline, CDR1 is MNHNS and CDR2 is SASEGT. Sequenced input: peripheral blood. The origin of this receptor is a human donor in a cohort sampled during active COVID-19. The rearrangement joins TRBV6-1 to TRBJ2-7, with D possibly matching TRBD2 (6 bases). The CDR3 loop is CASSDRTPSGLEQYF. CDR3 DNA sequence: TGTGCCAGCAGTGACCGGACACCAAGCGGGTTAGAGCAGTACTTC.